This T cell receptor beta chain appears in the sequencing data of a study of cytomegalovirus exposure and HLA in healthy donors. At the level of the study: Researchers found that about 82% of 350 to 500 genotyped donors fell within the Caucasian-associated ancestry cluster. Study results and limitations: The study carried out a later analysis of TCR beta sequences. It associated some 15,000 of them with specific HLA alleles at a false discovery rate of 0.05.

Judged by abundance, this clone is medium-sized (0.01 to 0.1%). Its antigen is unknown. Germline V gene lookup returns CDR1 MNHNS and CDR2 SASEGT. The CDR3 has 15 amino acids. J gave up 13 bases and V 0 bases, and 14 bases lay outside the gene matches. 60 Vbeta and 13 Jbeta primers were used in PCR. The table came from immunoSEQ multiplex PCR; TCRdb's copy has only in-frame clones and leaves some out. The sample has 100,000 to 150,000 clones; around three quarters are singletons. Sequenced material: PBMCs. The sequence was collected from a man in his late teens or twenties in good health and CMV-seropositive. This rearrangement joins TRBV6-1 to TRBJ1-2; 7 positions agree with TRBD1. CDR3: CASSEATGGGVSPTF. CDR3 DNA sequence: TGTGCCAGCAGTGAAGCGACGGGAGGGGGCGTCTCTCCCACCTTC.